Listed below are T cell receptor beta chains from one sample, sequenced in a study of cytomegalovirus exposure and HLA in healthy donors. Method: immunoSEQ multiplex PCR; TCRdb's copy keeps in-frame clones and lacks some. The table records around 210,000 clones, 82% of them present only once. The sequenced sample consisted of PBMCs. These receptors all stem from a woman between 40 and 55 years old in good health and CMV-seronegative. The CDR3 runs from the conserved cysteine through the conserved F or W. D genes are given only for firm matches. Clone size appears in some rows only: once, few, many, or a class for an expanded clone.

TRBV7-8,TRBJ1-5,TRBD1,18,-,TGTGCCAGCAGCTTAGTCCCGACAGGGGGCTTTGGCAATCAGCCCCAGCATTTT,CASSLVPTGGFGNQPQHF
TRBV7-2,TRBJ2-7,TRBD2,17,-,TGTGCCAGCAGCCTGCGCCGGAGTAGCGGGACGACCTACGAGCAGTACTTC,CASSLRRSSGTTYEQYF
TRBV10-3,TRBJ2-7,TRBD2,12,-,TGTGCCATCGCGGGGGGATCCTACGAGCAGTACTTC,CAIAGGSYEQYF
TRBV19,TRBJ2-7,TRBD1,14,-,TGTGCCAGCCTTTCGACAGGGAGCTCCTACGAGCAGTACTTC,CASLSTGSSYEQYF
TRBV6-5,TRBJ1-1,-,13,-,TGTGCCAGCAGCAGGGAACTGGGCACTGAAGCTTTCTTT,CASSRELGTEAFF
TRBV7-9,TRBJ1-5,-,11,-,TGTGCCAGCAGCTTAGGAGGGCCCCAGCATTTT,CASSLGGPQHF
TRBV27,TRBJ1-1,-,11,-,TGTGCCAGCAGTTTCGGGGTTGAAGCTTTCTTT,CASSFGVEAFF
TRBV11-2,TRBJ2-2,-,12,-,TGTGCCAGCACCGTTATTACCGGGGAGCTGTTTTTT,CASTVITGELFF
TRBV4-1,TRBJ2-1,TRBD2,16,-,TGCGCCAGCAGCCAAAATCGGCTAGCGGGATACAATGAGCAGTTCTTC,CASSQNRLAGYNEQFF
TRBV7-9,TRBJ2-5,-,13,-,TGTGCCAGCGGAGACAGACACCAAGAGACCCAGTACTTC,CASGDRHQETQYF
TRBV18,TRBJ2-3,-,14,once,TGTGCCAGCTCACCGTTAGTCACCACAGATACGCAGTATTTT,CASSPLVTTDTQYF
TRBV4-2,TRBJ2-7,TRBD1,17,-,TGTGCCAGCAGCCAAGCCGCCGGGGACAGGGATCTCTACGAGCAGTACTTC,CASSQAAGDRDLYEQYF
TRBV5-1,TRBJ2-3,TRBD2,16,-,TGCGCCAGCAGCTTGTGGACTAGCGGGAGTTCGAATACGCAGTATTTT,CASSLWTSGSSNTQYF
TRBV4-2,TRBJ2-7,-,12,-,TGTGCCAGCGCACACCCAGGCTACGAGCAGTACTTC,CASAHPGYEQYF
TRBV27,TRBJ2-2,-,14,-,TGTGCCAGCAGGGATCGAGGGAACACCGGGGAGCTGTTTTTT,CASRDRGNTGELFF
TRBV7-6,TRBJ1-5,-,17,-,TGTGCCAGCAGCTTAGAGTGGGGGGGACGGAACAATCAGCCCCAGCATTTT,CASSLEWGGRNNQPQHF
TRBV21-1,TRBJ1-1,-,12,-,TGTGCCAGCAGCAGGGGAGACACTGAAGCTTTCTTT,CASSRGDTEAFF
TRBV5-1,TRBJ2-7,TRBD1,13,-,TGCGCCAGCTTCGACAGGGTCGGGGACGAGCAGTACTTC,CASFDRVGDEQYF
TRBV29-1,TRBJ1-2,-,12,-,TGCAGCGTGAAATTCCAGGGTTATGGCTACACCTTC,CSVKFQGYGYTF
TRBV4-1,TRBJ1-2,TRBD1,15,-,TGCGCCAGCAGCCACCCGGGACAGGGAATTAATGGCTACACCTTC,CASSHPGQGINGYTF
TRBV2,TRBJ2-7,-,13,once,TGTGCCTTCAGGGCGGGGCCCTCCTACGAGCAGTACTTC,CAFRAGPSYEQYF
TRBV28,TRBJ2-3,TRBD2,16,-,TGTGCCAGCAGTTTAGGGGCGGGAGTTAACACAGATACGCAGTATTTT,CASSLGAGVNTDTQYF